This T cell receptor beta chain stems from a study of technical replicates of blood from a few donors. The CDR3 sequence is 13 residues long. V lost 3 bases and J 1 base, leaving 6 bases between the germline ends. Germline CDR1 is SEHNR and CDR2 is FQNEAQ (reference sequence). Using immunoSEQ multiplex PCR, the repertoire was profiled, and TCRdb retains in-frame clones only, with some absent. The table includes about 67,000 clones, 95% to 98% detected once. The source material was T cells isolated from PBMCs. This clonotype originated in a human donor in good health. V and J are TRBV7-9 and TRBJ1-2; D not resolved. The DNA of the CDR3 is TGTGCCAGCAGCTTTGGCAGTAACTATGGCTACACCTTC. The encoded protein is CASSFGSNYGYTF.